Shown below are 5 T cell receptor beta chains from a single sample sequenced in a study of beta chain features in type 1 diabetes. Investigators reverse transcribed all isolated RNA, so they sequenced expressed TCRB transcripts. Measured with immunoSEQ multiplex PCR; TCRdb has only the in-frame clones, and not every one. The sample records 300,000 to 450,000 clones, about 18% being singletons. The specimen was naive CD4+ T cells from blood. The source is a woman younger than 35 in good health.

In its sample, this clone was seen a few times. The CDR3 sequence is CAWSSGFYEQYF. The CDR3 bases are TGTGCCTGGAGCTCGGGGTTTTACGAGCAGTACTTC. This chain connects TRBV30 to TRBJ2-7, with TRBD2 as a possible D gene (5 bases). The CDR3 runs 12 residues. V lost 3 bases and J 4 bases, leaving 10 bases between the germline ends. Germline-derived CDR1 and CDR2 are GTSNPN and SVGIG (reference sequence). The full variable domain, with the rest looked up from reference TRBV30 and TRBJ2-7, is SQTIHQWPATLVQPVGSPLSLECTVEGTSNPNLYWYRQAAGRGLQLLFYSVGIGQISSEVPQNLSASRPQDRQFILSSKKLLLSDSGFYLCAWSSGFYEQYFGPGTRLTVT.

The chain combines TRBV4-2 with TRBJ2-2; 9 bases map to TRBD2. V was clipped by 4 bases and J by 1 base; unmatched bases: 7. The CDR3 runs to 17 residues. CDR1 is LGHNA, CDR2 YNFKEQ, per germline. The CDR3, as DNA: TGTGCCAGCAGCCCCAGAGCGACTAGCGGGAACACCGGGGAGCTGTTTTTT. The encoded protein is CASSPRATSGNTGELFF.

The V and J genes are TRBV6-1 and TRBJ2-1; TRBD1 matches 9 bases. J lost 13 bases, V lost 4 bases, and 11 bases had no gene match. The CDR3 length is 14 residues. Germline CDR1 reads MNHNS; CDR2 reads SASEGT. CDR3 loop: CASSVGTGLGSQFF. CDR3 DNA sequence: TGTGCCAGCAGTGTAGGGACAGGGCTGGGATCACAGTTCTTC.

The V call is TRBV11-2, the J call TRBJ2-7, with 8 positions matching TRBD1. Unmatched junction bases numbered 7, after V lost 1 base and J lost 2 bases. CDR3 size: 16 residues. In germline, CDR1 is SGHAT, CDR2 FQNNGV. The CDR3 is CASSLALRTGPYEQYF. CDR3 nucleotide sequence: TGTGCCAGCAGCTTAGCTTTGAGGACAGGGCCCTACGAGCAGTACTTC.

The J gene is TRBJ1-1, the V gene TRBV2, with TRBD1 as a possible D gene (5 bases). The V end lost 3 bases, the J end lost 4 bases, and 15 bases lay between the germline ends. CDR1 is SNHLY, CDR2 FYNNEI, per germline. This CDR3 comprises 15 residues. The CDR3 sequence is CASSDAGGDLTEAFF. CDR3 sequence (DNA): TGTGCCAGCAGTGACGCTGGGGGGGACCTCACTGAAGCTTTCTTT.